Shown below are 6 T cell receptor beta chains from a single sample sequenced in a study of cytomegalovirus exposure and HLA in healthy donors. In the PCR, 60 Vbeta and 13 Jbeta primers were used. Clones were sequenced by immunoSEQ multiplex PCR, and TCRdb holds only the in-frame ones, with some missing. The sample gives about 170,000 clones, roughly 80% of which show up once; 6.5% to 8.5% is in the top ten. Material for sequencing was PBMCs. Receptor source: a young man in good health and CMV-seropositive.

Here the CDR3 DNA reads TGCGCCAGCAGCTCGGGACAGGGGGCGGGAGGCTACACCTTC. As protein: CASSSGQGAGGYTF. The rearrangement uses TRBV5-1 and TRBJ1-2, with TRBD1 matching 12 bases. The CDR3 runs to 14 residues. V shed 3 bases, J shed 8 bases, and the junction held 5 bases outside the gene matches. Per the germline V gene, CDR1 is SGHRS and CDR2 is YFSETQ.

This clone was observed a few times. This chain links TRBV5-1 with TRBJ1-6; 8 bases are shared with TRBD1. The J segment lost 6 bases and the V segment lost 0 bases, leaving 5 bases of the junction unmatched. The germline V gene has CDR1 SGHRS and CDR2 YFSETQ. CDR3 length: 16 amino acids. The CDR3 DNA sequence: TGCGCCAGCAGCTTGGGGCAGGGGGCTGCTAATTCACCCCTCCACTTT. Residues: CASSLGQGAANSPLHF. The whole variable domain, filled in from reference TRBV5-1 and TRBJ1-6, reads KAGVTQTPRYLIKTRGQQVTLSCSPISGHRSVSWYQQTPGQGLQFLFEYFSETQRNKGNFPGRFSGRQFSNSRSEMNVSTLELGDSALYLCASSLGQGAANSPLHFGNGTRLTVT.

The chain couples TRBV27 to TRBJ1-4; D might be TRBD1 (5 bases). The CDR3 is 14 residues long. The germline V and J ends were trimmed by 6 bases and 4 bases, with 12 bases remaining between them. Germline CDR1 and CDR2: MNHEY and SMNVEV (reference sequence). The CDR3 DNA sequence: TGTGCCAGCAGCAGGGCTAGGCTTAATGAAAAACTGTTTTTT. Its protein is CASSRARLNEKLFF. The entire variable domain, with the rest obtained from reference TRBV27 and TRBJ1-4, is as follows: EAQVTQNPRYLITVTGKKLTVTCSQNMNHEYMSWYRQDPGLGLRQIYYSMNVEVTDKGDVPEGYKVSRKEKRNFPLILESPSPNQTSLYFCASSRARLNEKLFFGSGTQLSVL.

This clone appeared once. The gene calls are TRBV30 and TRBJ2-2; 13 bases agree with TRBD2. CDR3 length: 16 residues. Germline V gene data show CDR1 as GTSNPN and CDR2 as SVGIG (reference sequence). J lost 7 bases, V lost 5 bases, and 10 bases had no gene match. This chain's CDR3 is CAWERGLAGIGGELFF. The CDR3 bases are TGTGCCTGGGAGAGGGGACTAGCGGGGATCGGCGGGGAGCTGTTTTTT.

The genes are TRBV6-1 and TRBJ1-2; D may be TRBD1 (5 bases). Germline CDR1 reads MNHNS; CDR2 reads SASEGT. Trimming left V 0 bases short and J 5 bases short, with 10 bases between. This CDR3 is 14 amino acids long. The CDR3 reads CASSEAMRTYGYTF. Here the CDR3 DNA reads TGTGCCAGCAGTGAAGCTATGAGGACATATGGCTACACCTTC.

This sequence joins TRBV6-1 and TRBJ2-5; weak D call: TRBD2 (7 bases). Germline V CDR1 and CDR2: MNHNS, SASEGT. Between the trimmed V and J ends, which lost 6 bases and 4 bases, there was a span of 18 bases. This CDR3 is built from 15 residues. The CDR3: CASRSRGARGETQYF. CDR3 sequence (DNA): TGTGCCAGCAGGTCCCGGGGGGCGCGGGGAGAGACCCAGTACTTC.